Presented here are 24 T cell receptor beta chains from one specimen sequenced in a study of blood T cell repertoires in COVID-19. The protocol was immunoSEQ multiplex PCR, while the TCRdb copy is restricted to in-frame clones and leaves out a portion. Of about 330,000 clones listed, about 92% are singletons. The sequenced sample consisted of PBMCs or T cells enriched from blood (not recorded which). These receptors were collected from a woman younger than 45 who had recovered from COVID-19.

The chain carries TRBV6-2 or TRBV6-3 and TRBJ2-3; D gene uncertain. The CDR3 consists of 13 residues. CDR1 and CDR2 from the germline V gene are MNHEY and SVGEGT. V was clipped by 0 bases and J by 8 bases, with 9 bases between them. This CDR3 is CASSYSRGGTQYF. CDR3 in DNA: TGTGCCAGCAGTTACTCCCGAGGCGGTACGCAGTATTTT.

This rearrangement joins TRBV4-1 to TRBJ2-5; TRBD2 is a possible D gene (7 bases). Germline V gives CDR1 MGHRA, CDR2 YSYEKL. CDR3 length: 18 residues. V shed 0 bases and J shed 1 base, with 18 bases lying between them. The CDR3 sequence: CASSQDIGGGGLQETQYF. The DNA for the CDR3 is TGCGCCAGCAGCCAAGATATTGGAGGGGGAGGGCTCCAAGAGACCCAGTACTTC.

The chain joins TRBV21-1 to TRBJ2-7; the D segment call TRBD2 is taken from the table without a DNA check. TRBV21-1 is a listed pseudogene. The CDR3 runs to 14 residues. The CDR3 protein is CASIGLAGIYEQYF. Here the CDR3 DNA reads TGTGCCAGCATCGGACTAGCGGGAATCTACGAGCAGTACTTC.

The chain has TRBV5-1 and TRBJ1-1; 7 bases match TRBD1. Germline CDR1 and CDR2: SGHRS and YFSETQ. The CDR3 is 15 residues long. Unmatched junction bases numbered 8, after V lost 4 bases and J lost 2 bases. CDR3 DNA sequence: TGCGCCAGCAGCAGCGCCCGGGACAGTAACACTGAAGCTTTCTTT. It encodes CASSSARDSNTEAFF.

V is TRBV19 and J is TRBJ1-6, with TRBD1 identical over 7 bases. The CDR3 runs to 14 residues. Trimming cost V 3 bases and J 9 bases; bases outside gene matches: 5. The germline gives CDR1 LNHDA, CDR2 SQIVND (reference sequence). CDR3 region: CASSIGGGSSPLHF. As DNA, the CDR3 is TGTGCCAGTAGTATTGGAGGGGGCAGTTCACCCCTCCACTTT.

The chain couples TRBV6-5 to TRBJ2-7; a possible D gene is TRBD2 (5 bases). CDR1 and CDR2 (germline): MNHEY, SVGAGI. The V and J ends lost 7 bases and 0 bases respectively, with 13 bases between them. This CDR3 is 14 amino acids long. In DNA form, the CDR3 reads TGTGCCAGCACCACGACGGACTCCTCCTACGAGCAGTACTTC. Residues: CASTTTDSSYEQYF.

V is TRBV19 and J is TRBJ1-1; 8 nucleotides match TRBD1. CDR3 size: 15 residues. Unmatched junction bases numbered 9, after V lost 6 bases and J lost 3 bases. CDR1 is LNHDA, CDR2 SQIVND, per germline (reference sequence). CDR3 DNA sequence: TGTGCCAGTAGATCGGACAGGGCGTTATACACTGAAGCTTTCTTT. It encodes CASRSDRALYTEAFF. The full variable domain, its missing parts supplied by reference TRBV19 and TRBJ1-1, is DGGITQSPKYLFRKEGQNVTLSCEQNLNHDAMYWYRQDPGQGLRLIYYSQIVNDFQKGDIAEGYSVSREKKESFPLTVTSAQKNPTAFYLCASRSDRALYTEAFFGQGTRLTVV.

On this clone: Other DNA sequences in the sample encode the same CDR3. The chain uses TRBV5-1 and TRBJ2-1, with 14 bases aligning to TRBD2. The germline V gene has CDR1 SGHRS and CDR2 YFSETQ. The CDR3 covers 15 residues. Trimming cost V 5 bases and J 6 bases; bases outside gene matches: 4. CDR3 sequence: CASSPGLAGGNEQFF. The CDR3 DNA reads as TGCGCCAGCAGTCCTGGACTAGCGGGGGGCAATGAGCAGTTCTTC.

The chain combines TRBV28 with TRBJ2-1, with 15 bases fitting TRBD2. From germline, CDR1 is MDHEN and CDR2 SYDVKM. The CDR3 is 16 amino acids. The ends lost 6 bases at V and 7 bases at J; junction bases unmatched: 7. The CDR3 spells CASSRPGTSGRNEQFF. The CDR3 nucleotides are TGTGCCAGCAGCCGCCCCGGGACTAGCGGGAGGAATGAGCAGTTCTTC. The full variable domain, with the rest looked up from reference TRBV28 and TRBJ2-1, is DVKVTQSSRYLVKRTGEKVFLECVQDMDHENMFWYRQDPGLGLRLIYFSYDVKMKEKGDIPEGYSVSREKKERFSLILESASTNQTSMYLCASSRPGTSGRNEQFFGPGTRLTVL.

This rearrangement joins TRBV29-1 to TRBJ2-2; D gene uncertain. Trimming shortened V by 6 bases and J by 3 bases, and 5 bases separated the two germline ends. The CDR3 loop spans 11 amino acids. The V gene's germline CDR1 is SQVTM and CDR2 ANQGSEA. CDR3 DNA sequence: TGCAGCGTCAGGCACACCGGGGAGCTGTTTTTT. Translation: CSVRHTGELFF.

The CDR3 DNA sequence: TGTGCCAGTAGTGCCCAGGCCCCAGATACGCAGTATTTT. It specifies CASSAQAPDTQYF. J is TRBJ2-3 and V is TRBV19; D is undetermined. The CDR3 totals 13 residues. Trimming removed 5 bases from V and 4 bases from J, with 10 bases in between. CDR1 and CDR2 from the germline V gene are LNHDA and SQIVND (reference sequence).

The CDR3 DNA reads as TGTGCCAGCAGCGGACAGGGCGGGAAGGCAGATACGCAGTATTTT. Its protein is CASSGQGGKADTQYF. The chain links TRBV9 to TRBJ2-3; D perhaps matches TRBD1 (7 bases). The CDR3 is 15 residues long. V dropped 3 bases and J dropped 4 bases, with 15 bases sitting between them. Germline-derived CDR1 and CDR2 are SGDLS and YYNGEE.

This clone has just one count. The CDR3 is CASSIGGAGVEKLFF. The CDR3 DNA is TGTGCCAGTAGTATAGGTGGGGCAGGGGTGGAAAAACTGTTTTTT. The rearrangement links TRBV19 to TRBJ1-4; D might be TRBD1 (6 bases). Germline values: CDR1 LNHDA, CDR2 SQIVND (reference sequence). V was trimmed by 1 base and J by 8 bases, leaving 14 bases between them. This CDR3 has 15 residues. Full variable domain (rest looked up from reference TRBV19 and TRBJ1-4): DGGITQSPKYLFRKEGQNVTLSCEQNLNHDAMYWYRQDPGQGLRLIYYSQIVNDFQKGDIAEGYSVSREKKESFPLTVTSAQKNPTAFYLCASSIGGAGVEKLFFGSGTQLSVL.

The rearrangement uses TRBV5-1 and TRBJ2-3, with 10 bases fitting TRBD1. Losses at the gene ends were 2 bases for V and 6 bases for J; bases not matched to a gene: 6. The CDR3 covers 15 residues. CDR1 and CDR2 from the germline V gene are SGHRS and YFSETQ. CDR3 sequence reads: CASSFRDRGRDTQYF. DNA of the CDR3: TGCGCCAGCAGCTTCCGGGACAGGGGAAGGGATACGCAGTATTTT.

This chain uses TRBV28 with TRBJ1-1; TRBD1 matches 7 bases. J gave up 3 bases and V 6 bases, and 4 bases lay outside the gene matches. CDR1 and CDR2 (germline): MDHEN, SYDVKM. The CDR3 sequence is 13 residues long. The CDR3 DNA sequence: TGTGCCAGCAGAATTGGACAGGACACTGAAGCTTTCTTT. It specifies CASRIGQDTEAFF.

The chain has TRBV27 and TRBJ2-7; TRBD2 matches at 10 bases. The germline CDR1 and CDR2 sequences are MNHEY and SMNVEV (reference sequence). Losses at the gene ends were 5 bases for V and 1 base for J; bases not matched to a gene: 5. The CDR3 is made up of 15 amino acids. The CDR3 region is CASSPLAGASYEQYF. The CDR3 DNA reads as TGTGCCAGCAGTCCTCTAGCGGGGGCTTCCTACGAGCAGTACTTC.

The rearrangement links TRBV6-6 to TRBJ1-5; unclear D gene. The CDR3 loop spans 15 amino acids. V was trimmed by 4 bases and J by 4 bases, leaving 14 bases between them. The germline V gene encodes CDR1 MNHNY and CDR2 SVGAGI (reference sequence). CDR3 bases: TGTGCCAGCAGTTTCCACAGAGTAAAGAATCAGCCCCAGCATTTT. Amino acids: CASSFHRVKNQPQHF.

The chain joins TRBV18 to TRBJ1-6; 8 nucleotides match TRBD1. The CDR3 is 15 amino acids. The germline V gene encodes CDR1 KGHSH and CDR2 LQKENI. Trimming at V came to 3 bases and at J to 8 bases, leaving 6 bases not matched to a gene. The CDR3 DNA reads as TGTGCCAGCTCACCTGTACAGGGGGGTGATTCACCCCTCCACTTT. This sequence encodes CASSPVQGGDSPLHF. Based on the CDR3 plus reference TRBV18 and TRBJ1-6, the full variable domain is NAGVMQNPRHLVRRRGQEARLRCSPMKGHSHVYWYRQLPEEGLKFMVYLQKENIIDESGMPKERFSAEFPKEGPSILRIQQVVRGDSAAYFCASSPVQGGDSPLHFGNGTRLTVT.

This sequence joins TRBV7-9 and TRBJ1-3; no clear D gene. The CDR3 is made up of 14 amino acids. V gave up 2 bases and J gave up 4 bases, with 9 bases separating them. Germline V gene sequence: CDR1 SEHNR, CDR2 FQNEAQ (reference sequence). CDR3 sequence reads: CASSLKAAGNTIYF. The CDR3 DNA sequence: TGTGCCAGCAGCTTAAAAGCCGCAGGAAACACCATATATTTT.

This clone was seen a single time. The V gene is TRBV28, the J gene TRBJ2-2, with a weak D call TRBD1 (5 bases). V was trimmed by 4 bases and J by 7 bases, leaving 19 bases between them. This CDR3 region has 16 residues. Germline V CDR1 and CDR2: MDHEN, SYDVKM. The CDR3 DNA sequence: TGTGCCAGCAGTTCGATCCCCGGAGCAGGGATCGGGGAGCTGTTTTTT. This encodes CASSSIPGAGIGELFF.

The gene calls are TRBV4-1 and TRBJ1-2; 8 nucleotides align to TRBD1. After removal of 0 bases from V and 6 bases from J, the junction contained 9 bases not matched to a gene. The CDR3 sequence is 16 residues long. Germline CDR1 is MGHRA and CDR2 is YSYEKL. The CDR3 spells CASSQDPGGNVNGYTF. CDR3 bases: TGCGCCAGCAGCCAAGATCCAGGGGGCAATGTTAATGGCTACACCTTC.

The chain has TRBV3-1 (or the pseudogene TRBV3-2) and TRBJ1-4, with unresolved D. This CDR3 region has 13 residues. V dropped 1 base and J dropped 7 bases, with 7 bases sitting between them. CDR1 is LGHDT, CDR2 YNNKEL, per germline (reference sequence). The CDR3 DNA is TGTGCCAGCAGCCAAGTTTCGGGTGAAAAACTGTTTTTT. Translated, it gives CASSQVSGEKLFF.

The chain is built from TRBV15 and TRBJ1-1; no clear D. CDR3 length: 15 amino acids. Trimming left V 1 base short and J 0 bases short, with 9 bases between. Germline V lookup: CDR1 LNHNV, CDR2 YYDKDF (reference sequence). CDR3 bases: TGTGCCACCAGCAGAGGCGGGGTAATGAACACTGAAGCTTTCTTT. Translation gives CATSRGGVMNTEAFF.

J is TRBJ1-1 and V is TRBV28; D is uncertain. Trimming cost V 6 bases and J 4 bases, with 12 bases left between them. The CDR3 is made up of 13 amino acids. Per germline, CDR1 MDHEN and CDR2 SYDVKM. The CDR3 coding sequence is TGTGCCAGCAGCTCGGCACCGGGCACTGAAGCTTTCTTT. Translating it yields CASSSAPGTEAFF.